A selection of T cell receptor beta chains follows, all from one sample in a study of OX40 agonist ivuxolimab in advanced cancers. Only in-frame clones appear in the TCRdb table, and some are missing; sequencing was by immunoSEQ multiplex PCR. The sample contains tens of thousands of clones, around 89% of which appear only once. The sample consisted of CD4+ or CD8+ T cells sorted from blood, taken in a trial of the OX40 agonist ivuxolimab. The source of these receptors is an adult with an advanced solid tumor such as melanoma, head and neck, liver or kidney cancer. Each CDR3 is given with its conserved first and last residue. Each record gives: J gene, D gene, V gene, CDR3 protein. D genes are given only for firm matches.

TRBJ2-5 | TRBD2 | TRBV27 | CASSETSGSFQETQYF
TRBJ2-7 | NA | TRBV9 | CASSPGQGYEQYF
TRBJ2-7 | NA | TRBV5-1 | CASSFSAGGYEQYF
TRBJ2-7 | TRBD1 | TRBV27 | CASGPTGTYEQYF
TRBJ2-7 | NA | TRBV27 | CASSHGPTYEQYF
TRBJ1-2 | NA | TRBV19 | CASTSMAANYGYTF
TRBJ2-7 | NA | TRBV27 | CASSSGLSSYEQYF
TRBJ2-1 | TRBD1 | TRBV27 | CASSSFLPGTGVDEQFF
TRBJ2-5 | NA | TRBV27 | CASSLAGSWETQYF
TRBJ1-2 | NA | TRBV30 | CAWSFAANYGYTF
TRBJ1-3 | NA | TRBV11-2 | CASRSIRGLAGNTIYF
TRBJ1-3 | NA | TRBV7-3 | CASSFGQGNTIYF
TRBJ2-1 | NA | TRBV29-1 | CSAQGDEQFF
TRBJ2-1 | TRBD1 | TRBV5-1 | CASSLGLGQGMSNEQFF
TRBJ1-2 | NA | TRBV27 | CASSLGGGYGYTF
TRBJ2-2 | NA | TRBV7-3 | CASSLVGETGELFF
TRBJ2-7 | NA | TRBV28 | CASSARTRPHEQYF
TRBJ2-7 | TRBD1 | TRBV29-1 | CSVGTGTYEQYF
TRBJ2-5 | NA | TRBV5-1 | CASSLAGYGGTKETQYF
TRBJ2-2 | NA | TRBV2 | CASWAGPDPDTGELFF
TRBJ2-5 | NA | TRBV28 | CASSPTYARQETQYF
TRBJ2-7 | NA | TRBV10-2 | CASSEARSSYEQYF
TRBJ2-5 | NA | TRBV6-6 | CASSYPQETQYF
TRBJ2-1 | NA | TRBV27 | CASSLSRGYLNEQFF
TRBJ1-5 | TRBD1 | TRBV28 | CASKDRDNQPQHF
TRBJ2-3 | TRBD1 | TRBV7-9 | CASSLPRTGAPTDTQYF
TRBJ2-7 | NA | TRBV28 | CASRYGRQGAYEQYF
TRBJ2-1 | TRBD2 | TRBV28 | CASSGGGISSYNEQFF
TRBJ2-7 | NA | TRBV7-9 | CASSDSEQYF
TRBJ1-1 | NA | TRBV28 | CASSLTGIWSEAFF
TRBJ1-6 | NA | TRBV16 | CASSQSISYPSSDSPLHF
TRBJ2-3 | TRBD2 | TRBV6-6 | CASSYAGESTDTQYF
TRBJ1-4 | NA | TRBV25-1 | CASSEKALGTEKLFF
TRBJ1-2 | TRBD1 | TRBV27 | CASRQGGYGYTF
TRBJ1-2 | NA | TRBV29-1 | CSVRDIHVGYTF
TRBJ2-7 | TRBD1 | TRBV9 | CASTKGQGAYEQYF
TRBJ2-7 | NA | TRBV10-3 | CAISEGFRGGEQYF
TRBJ2-7 | NA | TRBV25-1 | CASSESTAPIVHEQYF
TRBJ2-7 | NA | TRBV25-1 | CASSRSYEQYF
TRBJ1-2 | TRBD1 | TRBV4-1 | CASSQDGQGGYGYTF
TRBJ2-7 | NA | TRBV7-9 | CASSSDRVPIYEQYF
TRBJ2-3 | TRBD2 | TRBV27 | CASKIWGLASTDTQYF
TRBJ2-2 | TRBD2 | TRBV7-6 | CASSPQWGGSGELFF
TRBJ2-1 | TRBD2 | TRBV7-3 | CASSSFGGNNEQFF
TRBJ1-1 | NA | TRBV5-1 | CASSISSGAWEAFF
TRBJ1-5 | NA | TRBV7-2 | CASSLWGEGNQPQHF
TRBJ1-1 | NA | TRBV19 | CASSWSGNTEAFF
TRBJ2-3 | TRBD2 | TRBV10-3 | CAISQAGGRDTQYF
TRBJ1-5 | NA | TRBV9 | CASSRASGLNQPQHF
TRBJ2-5 | TRBD1 | TRBV4-2 | CASSHWTGAQETQYF
TRBJ2-5 | NA | TRBV11-2 | CASSTPRDSIDVQETQYF
TRBJ2-5 | NA | TRBV5-1 | CASSLMGDQETQYF
TRBJ2-1 | NA | TRBV19 | CASTVAISYNEQFF
TRBJ1-5 | TRBD1 | TRBV19 | CASRDSYQPQHF
TRBJ1-2 | NA | TRBV19 | CASSTPRDINYGYTF
TRBJ2-1 | TRBD2 | TRBV19 | CASSHASGRWEQFF
TRBJ1-2 | NA | TRBV19 | CASSPGEAHYGYTF
TRBJ2-7 | TRBD2 | TRBV6-5 | CASSYFRGDAQYF
TRBJ2-1 | NA | TRBV19 | CASSTGLNEQFF
TRBJ2-7 | NA | TRBV11-3 | CASSFPTGKAYEQYF